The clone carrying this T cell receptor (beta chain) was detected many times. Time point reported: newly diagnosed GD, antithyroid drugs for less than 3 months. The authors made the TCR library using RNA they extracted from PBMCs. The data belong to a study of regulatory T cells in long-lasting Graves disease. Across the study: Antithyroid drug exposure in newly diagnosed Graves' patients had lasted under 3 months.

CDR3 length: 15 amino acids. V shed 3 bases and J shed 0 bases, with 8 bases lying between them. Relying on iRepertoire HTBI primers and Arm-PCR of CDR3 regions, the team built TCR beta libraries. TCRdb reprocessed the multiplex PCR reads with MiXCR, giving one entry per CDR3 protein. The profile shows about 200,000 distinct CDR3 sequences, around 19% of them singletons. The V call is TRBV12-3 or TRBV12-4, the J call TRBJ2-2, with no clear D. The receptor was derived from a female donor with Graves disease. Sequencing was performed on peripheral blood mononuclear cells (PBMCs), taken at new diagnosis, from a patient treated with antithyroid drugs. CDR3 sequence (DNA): TGTGCCAGCAGTTTGACGACTGCGAACACCGGGGAGCTGTTTTTT. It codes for CASSLTTANTGELFF.